The clone carrying this T cell receptor beta chain was observed a handful of times. This CDR3 is 15 amino acids long. From germline, CDR1 is MDHEN and CDR2 SYDVKM. Trimming at V came to 6 bases and at J to 5 bases, leaving 11 bases not matched to a gene. This sample is part of a study of blood T cell repertoires in COVID-19. Study at large: COVID-19 samples from acute and convalescent phases originated in the United States, Italy and Spain. T cells, B-cell-depleted T cells, or PBMCs provided the cDNA or gDNA that served as material.

Clones were sequenced by immunoSEQ multiplex PCR, and TCRdb holds only the in-frame ones, with some missing. Of around 170,000 clones in the sample, approximately 74% were seen once. Sequenced material: peripheral blood. V is TRBV28 and J is TRBJ1-2; the match to TRBD1 covers 8 bases. The source is a woman aged 80 or older with acute or convalescent COVID-19. This CDR3 reads CASSFSGQGVYGYTF. In nucleotides, the CDR3 is TGTGCCAGCAGCTTTTCAGGACAGGGCGTTTATGGCTACACCTTC.